The table lists the clone carrying this T cell receptor (beta chain) with many counts. Its antigen remains unidentified. A NOSPECS grade of at least 4, a Clinical Activity Score of at least 3 and duration under 3 months were recorded in ophthalmopathy patients. The CDR3 regions of TCR beta were amplified from RNA transcripts. TCR CDR3 underwent first-round RT-PCR with the HTBI primer set. TCRdb analysed the multiplex PCR reads with MiXCR anew, one entry per CDR3 protein. The data hold a few hundred thousand distinct CDR3 sequences, with about 16% observed a single time. This sample is part of a study of T cells in Graves' hyperthyroidism and ophthalmopathy. Broader study findings: Separation of ophthalmopathy from stable hyperthyroidism was achieved by a 13 V-J model.

Sequencing was carried out using blood. This clonotype was obtained from a woman aged 55-70 years with Graves' ophthalmopathy.

The CDR3 protein is CASSATGTSNNEQFF. CDR3 nucleotides: TGTGCCAGCAGCGCCACCGGGACTAGCAACAATGAGCAGTTCTTC. V is TRBV2 and J is TRBJ2-1; 9 positions match TRBD2. The germline gives CDR1 SNHLY, CDR2 FYNNEI. After removal of 6 bases from V and 5 bases from J, the junction contained 8 bases not matched to a gene. CDR3 length: 15 residues.